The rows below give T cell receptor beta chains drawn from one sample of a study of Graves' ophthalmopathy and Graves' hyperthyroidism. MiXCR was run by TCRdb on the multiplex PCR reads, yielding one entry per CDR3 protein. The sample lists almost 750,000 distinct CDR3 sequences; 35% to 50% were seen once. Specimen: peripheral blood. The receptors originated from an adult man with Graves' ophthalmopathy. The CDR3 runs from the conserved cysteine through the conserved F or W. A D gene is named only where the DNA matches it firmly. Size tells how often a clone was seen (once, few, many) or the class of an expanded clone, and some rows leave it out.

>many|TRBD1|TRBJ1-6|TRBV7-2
CASSIGTGRDSPLHF
TGTGCCAGCAGCATAGGGACAGGGCGGGATTCACCCCTCCACTTT
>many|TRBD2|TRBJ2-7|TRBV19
CASSSGRGSYEQYF
TGTGCCAGTAGTAGCGGGAGGGGGTCCTACGAGCAGTACTTC
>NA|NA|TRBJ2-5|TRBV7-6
CASSQDGAGTTGTQYF
TGTGCCAGCAGCCAAGATGGGGCAGGGACCACCGGGACCCAGTACTTC
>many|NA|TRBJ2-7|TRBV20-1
CSASLMDEQYF
TGCAGTGCTAGTTTGATGGACGAGCAGTACTTC
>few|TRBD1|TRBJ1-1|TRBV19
CASSTDRGVMNTEAFF
TGTGCCAGTAGTACGGACAGGGGGGTCATGAACACTGAAGCTTTCTTT
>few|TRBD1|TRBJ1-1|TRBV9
CASSVGIQGGKRNTEAFF
TGTGCCAGCAGCGTAGGAATACAAGGGGGCAAGCGGAACACTGAAGCTTTCTTT
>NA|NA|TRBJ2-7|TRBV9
CASSGTSGDVYEQYF
TGTGCCAGCAGCGGTACGTCCGGGGACGTGTACGAGCAGTACTTC
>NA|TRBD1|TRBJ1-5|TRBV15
CATSRDRLWTGDQPQHF
TGTGCCACCAGCAGAGATAGGTTGTGGACAGGGGATCAGCCCCAGCATTTT
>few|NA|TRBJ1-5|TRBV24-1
CASSPQENQPQHF
TGTGCCAGCAGTCCACAGGAGAATCAGCCCCAGCATTTT
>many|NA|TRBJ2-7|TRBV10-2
CASSEGMNYEQYF
TGCGCCAGCAGTGAGGGGATGAATTACGAGCAGTACTTC
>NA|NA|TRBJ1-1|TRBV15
CATSREGALRSEAFF
TGTGCCACCAGCAGAGAAGGGGCGCTTCGTTCTGAGGCTTTCTTT
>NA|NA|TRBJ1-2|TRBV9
CASSYPRFRAFGYGYTF
TGTGCCAGCAGTTACCCTAGGTTCAGGGCGTTTGGGTATGGCTACACCTTC
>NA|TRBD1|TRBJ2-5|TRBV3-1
CASSFTRDRVETQYF
TGTGCCAGCAGCTTCACCCGGGACAGGGTAGAGACCCAGTACTTC
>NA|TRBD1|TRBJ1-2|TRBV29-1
CSVTGTGVPSGYTF
TGCAGCGTCACCGGGACAGGGGTCCCGAGCGGCTACACCTTC
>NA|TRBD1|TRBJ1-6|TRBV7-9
CASRNNRGIHPLHF
TGTGCCAGCAGAAATAACAGGGGTATTCACCCCCTCCACTTT
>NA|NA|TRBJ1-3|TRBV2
CASSWADGDSGNTIYF
TGTGCCAGCAGTTGGGCGGACGGGGACTCTGGAAACACCATATATTTT
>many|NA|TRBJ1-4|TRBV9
CASSVGSGEKLFF
TGTGCCAGCAGCGTAGGGTCGGGGGAAAAACTGTTTTTT